This paragraph reports one T cell receptor (beta chain). The method was immunoSEQ multiplex PCR; TCRdb's version includes in-frame clones alone and lacks a portion of them. The table lists roughly 40,000 clones, 80% to 90% of them singletons. This entry is derived from a study of PD-L1 blockade in urothelial cancer. The overall study: Blood was subjected to analysis at 3 weeks (second dose) and 6 weeks following treatment start. When blood samples were assessed, the median T cell count was some 130,000.

The V gene lost 1 base and the J gene lost 5 bases, with 7 bases spanning the gap. There are 12 residues in the CDR3. CDR1 is SGHRS and CDR2 is YFSETQ in the germline V gene. The source material was PBMCs, sampled around atezolizumab (anti-PD-L1) treatment. The chain links TRBV5-1 to TRBJ2-7; no clear D. The sequence was collected from a man aged 60-69 years with urothelial cancer. The CDR3 protein is CASSLYGDEQYF. The CDR3 DNA reads TGCGCCAGCAGCTTGTACGGTGACGAGCAGTACTTC.